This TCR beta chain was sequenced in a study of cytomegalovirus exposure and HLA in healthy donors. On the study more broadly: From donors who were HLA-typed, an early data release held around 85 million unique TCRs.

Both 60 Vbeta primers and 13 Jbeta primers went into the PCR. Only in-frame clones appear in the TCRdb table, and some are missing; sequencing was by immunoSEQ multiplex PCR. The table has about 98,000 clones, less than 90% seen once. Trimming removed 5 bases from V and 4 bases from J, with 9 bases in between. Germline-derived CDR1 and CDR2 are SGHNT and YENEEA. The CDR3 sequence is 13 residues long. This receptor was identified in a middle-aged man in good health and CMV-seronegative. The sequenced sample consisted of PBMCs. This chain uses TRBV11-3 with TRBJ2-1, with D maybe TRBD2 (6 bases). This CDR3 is CASSTGLYNEQFF. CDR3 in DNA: TGTGCCAGCAGCACGGGACTTTACAATGAGCAGTTCTTC.